One and the same sample provided the 25 T cell receptor beta chains below, sequenced in a study of cytomegalovirus exposure and HLA in healthy donors. Both 60 Vbeta primers and 13 Jbeta primers went into the PCR. The repertoire was sequenced with immunoSEQ multiplex PCR; TCRdb's copy has only in-frame clones and lacks some. Here the sample spans approximately 200,000 clones, 82% being singletons. Sample: PBMCs. Source of these receptors: a boy aged 2 to 9 in good health and CMV-seronegative.

This clone was observed once. The V gene is TRBV5-4, the J gene TRBJ1-3, with D maybe TRBD1 (6 bases). CDR1 and CDR2 (germline): SGHNT, YYREEE (reference sequence). The CDR3 loop spans 15 amino acids. V dropped 4 bases and J dropped 1 base, with 12 bases sitting between them. The CDR3 sequence is CASSPGTQSGNTIYF. CDR3 DNA: TGTGCCAGCAGCCCCGGGACACAGTCTGGAAACACCATATATTTT.

The chain carries TRBV7-3 and TRBJ2-3; a possible D gene is TRBD1 (6 bases). Germline CDR1 reads SGHTA; CDR2 reads FQGTGA. The CDR3 contains 15 residues. The V gene lost 5 bases and the J gene lost 3 bases, with 15 bases spanning the gap. The CDR3 region has the DNA TGTGCCAGCAGCCCTAGCCAGGGGTATACAGATACGCAGTATTTT. This sequence encodes CASSPSQGYTDTQYF.

The J gene is TRBJ1-1, the V gene TRBV18; D gene uncertain. There are 15 residues in the CDR3. V lost 0 bases to trimming and J lost 4 bases, with 12 bases between them. CDR1 is KGHSH and CDR2 is LQKENI in the germline V gene. The CDR3 region is CASSPPAVVGTEAFF. The CDR3 DNA reads TGTGCCAGCTCACCACCCGCGGTGGTGGGCACTGAAGCTTTCTTT. Drawing the rest from reference TRBV18 and TRBJ1-1, the complete variable domain is NAGVMQNPRHLVRRRGQEARLRCSPMKGHSHVYWYRQLPEEGLKFMVYLQKENIIDESGMPKERFSAEFPKEGPSILRIQQVVRGDSAAYFCASSPPAVVGTEAFFGQGTRLTVV.

This chain joins TRBV19 and TRBJ2-2; D possibly corresponds to TRBD1 (7 bases). Trimming took off 5 bases at V and 0 bases at J, with 10 bases between the two ends. Germline loops: CDR1 LNHDA, CDR2 SQIVND (reference sequence). The CDR3 consists of 15 residues. The CDR3 loop reads CASSVRGANTGELFF. The CDR3 DNA sequence: TGTGCCAGTAGTGTCAGGGGGGCGAACACCGGGGAGCTGTTTTTT. Filled out from reference TRBV19 and TRBJ2-2, the complete variable domain reads DGGITQSPKYLFRKEGQNVTLSCEQNLNHDAMYWYRQDPGQGLRLIYYSQIVNDFQKGDIAEGYSVSREKKESFPLTVTSAQKNPTAFYLCASSVRGANTGELFFGEGSRLTVL.

The rearrangement links TRBV9 to TRBJ1-2, with D possibly being TRBD1 (6 bases). This CDR3 spans 15 amino acids. CDR1 and CDR2 from the germline V gene are SGDLS and YYNGEE. The V and J ends lost 3 bases and 1 base respectively, with 13 bases between them. CDR3 nucleotides: TGTGCCAGCAGCGCGAGAGGGGGAAGTAACTATGGCTACACCTTC. Its protein is CASSARGGSNYGYTF.

The rearrangement joins TRBV7-2 to TRBJ2-5, with 7 bases lining up with TRBD2. Germline CDR1 reads SGHTA; CDR2 reads FQGNSA. This CDR3 has 14 residues. With V trimmed by 1 base and J by 5 bases, 4 bases remained unmatched. The CDR3 bases are TGTGCCAGCAGCTTAGTGGCGGGGGAGGAGACCCAGTACTTC. Encoded protein: CASSLVAGEETQYF.

The V gene is TRBV9, the J gene TRBJ2-7; 9 nucleotides line up with TRBD1. Germline V CDR1 and CDR2: SGDLS, YYNGEE. The CDR3 extends over 15 amino acids. The trim removed 2 bases at V and 2 bases at J, leaving 5 bases unmatched. This CDR3 is CASSVGTGRPYEQYF. DNA for the CDR3: TGTGCCAGCAGCGTGGGGACAGGGCGCCCCTACGAGCAGTACTTC.

The table lists this clone with a count of one. The J gene is TRBJ2-2, the V gene TRBV7-3, with D tentatively TRBD2 (5 bases). There are 15 residues in the CDR3. The V gene's germline CDR1 is SGHTA and CDR2 FQGTGA. The V gene lost 5 bases and the J gene lost 6 bases, with 16 bases spanning the gap. CDR3 bases: TGTGCCAGCAGCCCCCAAGGCGGGTACGCCGGGGAGCTGTTTTTT. This encodes CASSPQGGYAGELFF. Using reference TRBV7-3 and TRBJ2-2 for the parts outside the CDR3, the full variable domain is GAGVSQTPSNKVTEKGKYVELRCDPISGHTALYWYRQSLGQGPEFLIYFQGTGAADDSGLPNDRFFAVRPEGSVSTLKIQRTERGDSAVYLCASSPQGGYAGELFFGEGSRLTVL.

The chain joins TRBV4-1 to TRBJ2-5; 12 nucleotides line up with TRBD2. The CDR3 sequence is 16 residues long. Germline V gives CDR1 MGHRA, CDR2 YSYEKL. V was clipped by 4 bases and J by 5 bases; unmatched bases: 8. In DNA form, the CDR3 reads TGCGCCAGCAGCCTAGCTAGCGGGGGGGCGGGGGAGACCCAGTACTTC. Protein product: CASSLASGGAGETQYF.

This clone was detected a few times. This sequence joins TRBV4-3 and TRBJ2-3, with unresolved D. V was shortened by 3 bases and J by 2 bases, with 18 bases between the two germline ends. Looked up from germline, CDR1 is LGHNA and CDR2 is YSLEER. The CDR3 covers 17 residues. The CDR3 sequence: CASSHQSNTASTDTQYF. CDR3 bases: TGCGCCAGCAGCCATCAATCTAATACCGCTTCCACAGATACGCAGTATTTT.

The chain carries TRBV9 and TRBJ2-3; possible D gene TRBD2, 6 bases. The germline V and J ends were trimmed by 3 bases and 6 bases, with 14 bases remaining between them. The CDR3 is 14 residues long. Germline V gives CDR1 SGDLS, CDR2 YYNGEE. The CDR3 coding sequence is TGTGCCAGCAGCGCCGTATCTAGCGCGGATACGCAGTATTTT. Protein product: CASSAVSSADTQYF. Combining the CDR3 with reference TRBV9 and TRBJ2-3 gives the whole variable domain DSGVTQTPKHLITATGQRVTLRCSPRSGDLSVYWYQQSLDQGLQFLIQYYNGEERAKGNILERFSAQQFPDLHSELNLSSLELGDSALYFCASSAVSSADTQYFGPGTRLTVL.

CDR3 DNA sequence: TGTGCCAGCAGCTTACGCAGGGACACTGAAGCTTTCTTT. Translation: CASSLRRDTEAFF. The chain uses TRBV11-2 and TRBJ1-1, with D possibly being TRBD1 (5 bases). Germline V gene sequence: CDR1 SGHAT, CDR2 FQNNGV. The CDR3 loop spans 13 amino acids. Trimming pared 2 bases from V and 3 bases from J, leaving 7 bases between.

The chain is built from TRBV7-9 and TRBJ2-7, with TRBD1 matching over 7 bases. Unmatched junction bases numbered 4, after V lost 5 bases and J lost 3 bases. The CDR3 consists of 13 residues. Germline CDR1 reads SEHNR; CDR2 reads FQNEAQ (reference sequence). CDR3 DNA sequence: TGTGCCAGCAGCCCGACAGGGAACTACGAGCAGTACTTC. Translation: CASSPTGNYEQYF.

This clone was counted a few times. The chain employs TRBV10-3 and TRBJ2-7; TRBD1 is a possible D gene (6 bases). The CDR3 has 14 residues. The germline gives CDR1 ENHRY, CDR2 SYGVKD. The V gene lost 10 bases and the J gene lost 0 bases, with 16 bases spanning the gap. The CDR3 DNA reads as TGTGCCACCAAGGGGGAGCATCTCTCCTACGAGCAGTACTTC. Amino acids: CATKGEHLSYEQYF.

The genes are TRBV11-2 and TRBJ2-7; 7 bases are shared with TRBD2. Germline lookup yields CDR1 SGHAT and CDR2 FQNNGV. The CDR3 is 15 amino acids. The ends lost 5 bases at V and 1 base at J; junction bases unmatched: 8. DNA for the CDR3: TGTGCCAGCAGCCTGGGGCCAGCGGGGTCCTACGAGCAGTACTTC. This sequence encodes CASSLGPAGSYEQYF. Complete variable domain (other parts from reference TRBV11-2 and TRBJ2-7): EAGVAQSPRYKIIEKRQSVAFWCNPISGHATLYWYQQILGQGPKLLIQFQNNGVVDDSQLPKDRFSAERLKGVDSTLKIQPAKLEDSAVYLCASSLGPAGSYEQYFGPGTRLTVT.

The V call is TRBV7-6, the J call TRBJ2-1; 10 nucleotides line up with TRBD2. CDR3 length: 15 amino acids. The V and J ends lost 6 bases and 9 bases, in that order; junction bases with no gene match: 11. Germline V CDR1 and CDR2: SGHVS, FNYEAQ. CDR3: CASSFSGGAGVEQFF. The CDR3 DNA sequence: TGTGCCAGCAGTTTCAGCGGGGGGGCCGGTGTTGAGCAGTTCTTC.

This clone was recorded only once. This rearrangement joins TRBV14 to TRBJ1-1; 8 nucleotides agree with TRBD1. Trimming cost V 4 bases and J 3 bases; bases outside gene matches: 13. The CDR3 is 17 residues long. Germline V gene lookup returns CDR1 SGHDN and CDR2 FVKESK. The CDR3 DNA sequence: TGTGCCAGCAGCCCCCGGACAGGGAGGTTTTGGGACACTGAAGCTTTCTTT. This translates into CASSPRTGRFWDTEAFF.

V usage is TRBV6-5 and J usage is TRBJ1-2, with TRBD1 matching over 7 bases. Germline CDR1 reads MNHEY; CDR2 reads SVGAGI. V trimming: 6 bases; J trimming: 4 bases; junction bases outside the gene matches: 5. This CDR3 spans 13 amino acids. CDR3 loop: CASSRDSFYGYTF. CDR3 DNA sequence: TGTGCCAGCAGCCGGGACAGCTTCTATGGCTACACCTTC.

The chain combines TRBV6-1 with TRBJ1-2; 9 bases map to TRBD1. The junction had 8 bases not matched to a gene; V was cut back by 2 bases and J by 4 bases. This CDR3 is 16 amino acids long. Germline CDR1 reads MNHNS; CDR2 reads SASEGT. CDR3 sequence: CASSETQGAPLYGYTF. The CDR3 DNA reads as TGTGCCAGCAGTGAAACACAGGGGGCCCCCCTCTATGGCTACACCTTC.

CDR3 protein: CASSPGLAASYEQYF. In DNA, the CDR3 is TGTGCCAGCAGCCCCGGCCTAGCGGCCTCCTACGAGCAGTACTTC. V gene TRBV7-2 combines with J gene TRBJ2-7, with TRBD2 matching 7 bases. There are 15 residues in the CDR3. The J segment lost 0 bases and the V segment lost 5 bases, leaving 7 bases of the junction unmatched. Germline V CDR1 and CDR2: SGHTA, FQGNSA. Based on the CDR3 plus reference TRBV7-2 and TRBJ2-7, the full variable domain is GAGVSQSPSNKVTEKGKDVELRCDPISGHTALYWYRQSLGQGLEFLIYFQGNSAPDKSGLPSDRFSAERTGGSVSTLTIQRTQQEDSAVYLCASSPGLAASYEQYFGPGTRLTVT.

This clone was seen once. The V and J genes are TRBV6-5 and TRBJ2-3, with 7 bases matching TRBD2. Per germline, CDR1 MNHEY and CDR2 SVGAGI. This CDR3 contains 14 residues. V trimming: 6 bases; J trimming: 4 bases; junction bases outside the gene matches: 7. The CDR3 loop reads CASRFRGGPDTQYF. CDR3 DNA sequence: TGTGCCAGCAGATTCCGCGGGGGACCAGATACGCAGTATTTT.

The rearrangement uses TRBV9 and TRBJ1-2; D is perhaps TRBD1 (6 bases). Germline CDR1 and CDR2: SGDLS and YYNGEE. The CDR3 is made up of 15 amino acids. V was pared by 4 bases and J by 4 bases, with 17 bases between. CDR3 bases: TGTGCCAGCAGCACCTCAGCAGGGGCCCCCTATGGCTACACCTTC. Protein: CASSTSAGAPYGYTF.

The genes are TRBV18 and TRBJ2-7, with D perhaps matching TRBD1 (5 bases). The CDR3 runs to 13 residues. V shed 0 bases and J shed 2 bases, with 5 bases lying between them. Germline V gene sequence: CDR1 KGHSH, CDR2 LQKENI. Written as DNA, the CDR3 is TGTGCCAGCTCACCACCCAGGGCCTACGAGCAGTACTTC. This encodes CASSPPRAYEQYF.

This chain connects TRBV4-1 to TRBJ2-3; D gene uncertain. The V end lost 2 bases, the J end lost 3 bases, and 6 bases lay between the germline ends. CDR1 MGHRA and CDR2 YSYEKL come from the germline V gene. The CDR3 extends over 13 amino acids. The CDR3 DNA reads TGCGCCAGCAGCCAACGCGAGACAGATACGCAGTATTTT. Its protein is CASSQRETDTQYF.

The chain carries TRBV4-1 and TRBJ2-1; D may be TRBD2 (7 bases). CDR1 MGHRA and CDR2 YSYEKL come from the germline V gene. The CDR3 length is 19 residues. V lost 0 bases, J lost 1 base, and 19 bases lay in between. DNA for the CDR3: TGCGCCAGCAGCCAAGATCGAGGGGGGGCCGCGTGGTCCTACAATGAGCAGTTCTTC. It translates to CASSQDRGGAAWSYNEQFF.